These T cell receptor beta chains were read from a single sample in a study of blood T cells in healthy people across ages. Using its own MiXCR run on the 5' RACE reads, TCRdb lists one record per CDR3 protein. Altogether approximately 880,000 distinct CDR3 sequences are present, roughly 50% being singletons, with the ten largest covering around 15%. The material sequenced was blood. The receptors stem from a man younger than 40 in good health. CDR3s include the opening cysteine and the closing phenylalanine or tryptophan. A D gene is named only where the DNA matches it firmly. Clone size is stated in some rows and not others, as once, few, many or a class when expanded.

D gene	V gene	clone size	J gene	CDR3 protein	CDR3 DNA
TRBD2	TRBV6-5	NA	TRBJ2-1	CASSYSPLAGGRNEQFF	TGTGCCAGCAGTTACTCGCCCCTAGCGGGGGGTAGGAATGAGCAGTTCTTC
TRBD1	TRBV5-1	NA	TRBJ2-7	CASSPGQGDSYEQYF	TGCGCCAGCAGCCCGGGCCAGGGGGACTCCTACGAGCAGTACTTC
NA	TRBV2	once	TRBJ2-1	CASWTTADNEQFF	TGTGCCAGCTGGACAACCGCGGACAATGAGCAGTTCTTC
NA	TRBV4-1	few	TRBJ2-5	CASSQDMRRETQYF	TGCGCCAGCAGCCAAGATATGCGGAGGGAGACCCAGTACTTC
NA	TRBV29-1	NA	TRBJ2-7	CSVEKTGSSYEQYF	TGCAGCGTTGAAAAGACTGGAAGCTCCTACGAGCAGTACTTC
TRBD2	TRBV6-1	few	TRBJ2-5	CASISTSGGAETQYF	TGTGCCAGCATCTCGACTAGCGGGGGGGCAGAGACCCAGTACTTC
NA	TRBV6-1	NA	TRBJ2-5	CASSERRPPGTQYF	TGTGCCAGCAGTGAAAGACGCCCTCCAGGGACCCAGTACTTC
TRBD1	TRBV2	NA	TRBJ2-1	CATIPGQGVYEQFF	TGTGCCACCATACCGGGACAGGGGGTGTATGAGCAGTTCTTC
NA	TRBV7-2	NA	TRBJ2-6	CASSSQGNGANVLTF	TGTGCCAGCAGCTCTCAGGGAAATGGGGCCAACGTCCTGACTTTC
NA	TRBV2	NA	TRBJ2-2	CASRGDSNTGELFF	TGTGCCAGCAGGGGGGACTCCAACACCGGGGAGCTGTTTTTT
TRBD2	TRBV10-3	few	TRBJ2-7	CAISLAGGTYEQYF	TGTGCCATCAGTCTAGCGGGGGGTACCTACGAGCAGTACTTC
TRBD1	TRBV7-8	NA	TRBJ2-2	CASSLGGGTGSTGELFF	TGTGCCAGCAGCTTAGGGGGCGGGACAGGTTCCACCGGGGAGCTGTTTTTT
NA	TRBV7-3	NA	TRBJ2-3	CASSLRGISFTDTQYF	TGTGCCAGCAGCTTAAGAGGGATCTCATTCACAGATACGCAGTATTTT
NA	TRBV6-2/TRBV6-3	few	TRBJ2-7	CASSSEDYEQYF	TGTGCCAGCAGTTCGGAAGACTACGAGCAGTACTTC
NA	TRBV29-1	NA	TRBJ1-1	CSVETRGTTEAFF	TGCAGCGTTGAAACCCGGGGGACTACTGAAGCTTTCTTT
TRBD2	TRBV20-1	NA	TRBJ2-5	CSAFLGLAGVSGQETQYF	TGCAGTGCTTTCCTCGGACTAGCGGGGGTTTCTGGGCAGGAGACCCAGTACTTC
NA	TRBV28	NA	TRBJ2-5	CASSRIETQYF	TGTGCCAGCAGCCGCATAGAGACCCAGTACTTC
NA	TRBV7-2	NA	TRBJ1-5	CASSLSTADNQPQHF	TGTGCCAGCAGCTTATCCACAGCCGACAATCAGCCCCAGCATTTT
NA	TRBV9	NA	TRBJ2-4	CASSAGGGIQYF	TGTGCCAGCAGCGCCGGTGGTGGCATTCAGTACTTC
NA	TRBV14	once	TRBJ2-3	CASNQVGGSTDTQYF	TGTGCCAGCAACCAAGTAGGGGGTAGCACAGATACGCAGTATTTT
TRBD1	TRBV12-3/TRBV12-4	few	TRBJ2-2	CASSGDSPTGELFF	TGTGCCAGCAGTGGGGACAGCCCCACCGGGGAGCTGTTTTTT
NA	TRBV4-3	NA	TRBJ1-2	CASSPAPGANYGYTF	TGCGCCAGCAGCCCTGCTCCGGGCGCGAACTATGGCTACACCTTC
NA	TRBV21-1	NA	TRBJ2-7	CSSKGGASEQYF	TGTTCCAGCAAGGGGGGGGCCTCCGAGCAGTACTTC
TRBD1	TRBV4-1	once	TRBJ2-7	CASSHDRDRVRDEQYF	TGCGCCAGCAGCCATGACCGGGACAGGGTGAGAGACGAGCAGTACTTC
TRBD1	TRBV20-1	NA	TRBJ2-7	CSAQGELDRVINEQYF	TGCAGTGCTCAGGGGGAGTTGGACAGGGTAATCAACGAGCAGTACTTC
NA	TRBV20-1	many	TRBJ1-5	CSASWAQRPQHF	TGCAGTGCTAGTTGGGCCCAGAGACCCCAGCATTTT
NA	TRBV9	few	TRBJ2-6	CASSVGGSGANVLTF	TGTGCCAGCAGCGTAGGCGGCTCTGGGGCCAACGTCCTGACTTTC
TRBD1	TRBV13	NA	TRBJ2-7	CASSFRQGSSYEQYF	TGTGCCAGCAGCTTCAGACAGGGGAGCTCCTACGAGCAGTACTTC
TRBD2	TRBV20-1	NA	TRBJ2-3	CSARIGLAGALVSATQYF	TGCAGTGCTAGAATAGGACTAGCGGGGGCCCTTGTCTCAGCTACGCAGTATTTT
NA	TRBV6-2/TRBV6-3	NA	TRBJ2-7	CASSTGRAAEQYF	TGTGCCAGCAGTACGGGACGGGCCGCCGAGCAGTACTTC
NA	TRBV7-2	NA	TRBJ2-7	CASSDRYTYEQYF	TGTGCCAGCAGTGACAGGTATACCTACGAGCAGTACTTC
TRBD2	TRBV3-1	few	TRBJ2-7	CASSPYRGTSGGANEQYF	TGTGCCAGCAGCCCCTACAGGGGGACTAGCGGGGGGGCCAACGAGCAGTACTTC
NA	TRBV25-1	NA	TRBJ1-5	CASSVIDDQPQHF	TGTGCCAGCAGTGTCATTGATGATCAGCCCCAGCATTTT
NA	TRBV28	few	TRBJ1-6	CASSFPGDSPLHF	TGTGCCAGCAGTTTCCCGGGGGATTCACCCCTCCACTTT
NA	TRBV7-2	NA	TRBJ2-6	CASSLVVRGGGSGANVLTF	TGTGCCAGCAGCTTAGTCGTCAGGGGAGGAGGCTCTGGGGCCAACGTCCTGACTTTC
NA	TRBV20-1	NA	TRBJ1-6	CSARDIATSSYNSPLHF	TGCAGTGCTAGAGATATTGCGACAAGCTCCTATAATTCACCCCTCCACTTT
TRBD1	TRBV7-8	NA	TRBJ1-5	CASSRGQGYGQPQHF	TGTGCCAGCAGCCGGGGACAGGGCTACGGTCAGCCCCAGCATTTT